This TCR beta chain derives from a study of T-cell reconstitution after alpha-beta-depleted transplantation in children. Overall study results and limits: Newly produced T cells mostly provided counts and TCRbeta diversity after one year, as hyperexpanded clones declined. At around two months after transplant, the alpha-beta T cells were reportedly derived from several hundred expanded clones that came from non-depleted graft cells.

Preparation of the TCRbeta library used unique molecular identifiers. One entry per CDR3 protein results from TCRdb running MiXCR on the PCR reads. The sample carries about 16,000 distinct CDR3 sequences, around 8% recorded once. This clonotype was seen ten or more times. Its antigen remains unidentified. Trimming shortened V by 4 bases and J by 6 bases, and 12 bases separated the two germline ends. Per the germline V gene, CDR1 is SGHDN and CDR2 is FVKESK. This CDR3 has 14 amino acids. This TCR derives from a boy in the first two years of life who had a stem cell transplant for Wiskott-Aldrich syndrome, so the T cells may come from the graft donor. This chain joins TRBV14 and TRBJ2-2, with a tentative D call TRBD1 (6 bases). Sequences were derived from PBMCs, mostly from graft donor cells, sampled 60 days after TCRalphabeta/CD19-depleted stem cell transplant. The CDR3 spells CASSPNRQAGELFF. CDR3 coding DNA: TGTGCCAGCAGCCCCAATCGACAGGCCGGGGAGCTGTTTTTT.